This TCR beta chain derives from a study of PD-L1 blockade in urothelial cancer. Study details: At 6 weeks and at 3 weeks (second dose) after treatment start, blood was analyzed. Reported median T cell count for blood samples was 110,000 to 150,000.

Clones were read by immunoSEQ multiplex PCR, and TCRdb kept only the in-frame ones, dropping some. The data show some 41,000 clones, about 88% seen once. Study-wide results and caveats: Pretreatment blood TCR clonality under the median forecast improved survival.

V lost 3 bases and J lost 0; bases outside the gene matches: 6. CDR1 and CDR2 from the germline V gene are SGHRS and YFSETQ. The CDR3 is made up of 16 amino acids. As regards this clone: Antigen: not known.

The sequences come from PBMCs, collected around atezolizumab (anti-PD-L1) treatment. V usage is TRBV5-1 and J usage is TRBJ1-3; 7 bases are a match to TRBD1. The sequence derives from a woman aged 60-75 years with urothelial cancer. The CDR3 coding sequence is TGCGCCAGCAGCTCGACAGGGAGCAACTCTGGAAACACCATATATTTT. Its protein is CASSSTGSNSGNTIYF.